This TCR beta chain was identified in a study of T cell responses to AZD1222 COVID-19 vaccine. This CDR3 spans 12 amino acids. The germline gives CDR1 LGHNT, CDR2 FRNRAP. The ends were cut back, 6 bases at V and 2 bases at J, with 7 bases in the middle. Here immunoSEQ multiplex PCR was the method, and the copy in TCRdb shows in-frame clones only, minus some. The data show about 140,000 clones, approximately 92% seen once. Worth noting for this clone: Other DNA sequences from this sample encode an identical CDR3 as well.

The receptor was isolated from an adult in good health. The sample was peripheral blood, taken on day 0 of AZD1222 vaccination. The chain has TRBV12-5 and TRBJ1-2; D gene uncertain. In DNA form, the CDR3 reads TGTGCTAGTGGGGGAGGGAACTATGGCTACACCTTC. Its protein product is CASGGGNYGYTF.